One and the same sample provided the 28 T cell receptor beta chains below, sequenced in a study of T cell responses to AZD1222 COVID-19 vaccine (TCRdb year 2021). The time point label on this specimen signifies: about 28 days (+/-7) after the second vaccine dose. Library preparation used the immunoSEQ multiplex PCR assay. TCRdb carries this immuneACCESS record with in-frame sequences only. Its versions omit some clonotypes, under half of them owing to an unresolved V gene in the studies checked, with the rest unexplained. The sample table records about 100,000 clones; around nine tenths of these occur just once. The ten largest clones capture under 3% of the sample. The sample here was peripheral blood, taken 28 days after the second AZD1222 dose. These receptors originate from an adult who received the AZD1222 COVID-19 vaccine.

V gene TRBV2 combines with J gene TRBJ1-2; no reliable D call. The V end lost 1 base, the J end lost 5 bases, and 5 bases lay between the germline ends. CDR1 SNHLY and CDR2 FYNNEI come from the germline V gene. The length of the CDR3 is 12 residues. The CDR3 DNA reads TGTGCCAGCAGTGAAGGGCTTTATGGCTACACCTTC. This translates into CASSEGLYGYTF.

This clone has a handful of counts. The chain carries TRBV21-1 and TRBJ2-7; the listed D gene, TRBD2, was not tested against the DNA. TRBV21-1 constitutes a pseudogene. CDR3 length: 12 residues. CDR3 sequence reads: CASSHGVGEQYF. CDR3 bases: TGTGCCAGCAGCCACGGGGTAGGCGAGCAGTACTTC.

This chain uses TRBV5-1 with TRBJ1-1; D is possibly TRBD1 (5 bases). Trimming took off 3 bases at V and 4 bases at J, with 13 bases between the two ends. CDR1 is SGHRS, CDR2 YFSETQ, per germline. This CDR3 comprises 14 residues. CDR3 region: CASSSTGSPTEAFF. The CDR3 DNA is TGCGCCAGCAGCTCTACAGGCTCCCCCACTGAAGCTTTCTTT. The complete variable domain, with remaining parts taken from reference TRBV5-1 and TRBJ1-1, reads KAGVTQTPRYLIKTRGQQVTLSCSPISGHRSVSWYQQTPGQGLQFLFEYFSETQRNKGNFPGRFSGRQFSNSRSEMNVSTLELGDSALYLCASSSTGSPTEAFFGQGTRLTVV.

The chain couples TRBV15 to TRBJ1-3; TRBD1 is a possible D gene (6 bases). V was shortened by 5 bases and J by 0 bases, with 14 bases between the two germline ends. The length of the CDR3 is 16 residues. CDR1 is LNHNV and CDR2 is YYDKDF in the germline V gene (reference sequence). CDR3 sequence reads: CATSPPGVASGNTIYF. The CDR3 nucleotides are TGTGCCACCAGCCCCCCAGGGGTGGCCTCTGGAAACACCATATATTTT.

The V call is TRBV19, the J call TRBJ1-4, with D perhaps TRBD1 (5 bases). Trimming pared 4 bases from V and 8 bases from J, leaving 14 bases between. The CDR3 consists of 14 residues. Germline CDR1 reads LNHDA; CDR2 reads SQIVND (reference sequence). The CDR3 nucleotides are TGTGCCAGTAGTAACCGACAGTCTAGCGAAAAACTGTTTTTT. This gives the protein CASSNRQSSEKLFF.

J is TRBJ1-2 and V is TRBV6-5; maybe TRBD1 (6 bases). The CDR3 is made up of 14 amino acids. V lost 6 bases and J 6 bases, leaving 17 bases between the germline ends. CDR1 is MNHEY, CDR2 SVGAGI, per germline. The CDR3 coding sequence is TGTGCCAGCAGCCCATCTAGGGGGGCGAATGGCTACACCTTC. Protein sequence: CASSPSRGANGYTF.

J is TRBJ2-3 and V is TRBV9, with D possibly being TRBD2 (6 bases). With 3 bases removed from V and 4 bases from J, the gap between germline ends came to 12 bases. Germline loops: CDR1 SGDLS, CDR2 YYNGEE. The length of the CDR3 is 14 residues. In DNA form, the CDR3 reads TGTGCCAGCAGCGCGTCTAGCGTCCCAGATACGCAGTATTTT. It is translated as CASSASSVPDTQYF.

This clone was detected only a few times. This chain links TRBV28 with TRBJ1-4; 8 nucleotides line up with TRBD1. From germline, CDR1 is MDHEN and CDR2 SYDVKM. V trimming: 2 bases; J trimming: 5 bases; junction bases outside the gene matches: 7. The CDR3 contains 16 residues. As DNA, the CDR3 is TGTGCCAGCAGTTTAGTCGGACAGGGAAAGAATGAAAAACTGTTTTTT. Residues: CASSLVGQGKNEKLFF.

This rearrangement joins TRBV7-9 to TRBJ1-4, with D maybe TRBD1 (5 bases). Germline V gene lookup returns CDR1 SEHNR and CDR2 FQNEAQ (reference sequence). The CDR3 is 17 amino acids. Trimming left V 5 bases short and J 4 bases short, with 20 bases between. The CDR3 sequence is CASSSGPRDLYNEKLFF. The CDR3 nucleotides are TGTGCCAGCAGCAGTGGCCCCCGGGACCTTTATAATGAAAAACTGTTTTTT.

The J gene is TRBJ1-1, the V gene TRBV27; perhaps TRBD1 as D (5 bases). CDR3 length: 14 amino acids. V was trimmed by 4 bases and J by 2 bases, leaving 11 bases between them. The V gene's germline CDR1 is MNHEY and CDR2 SMNVEV (reference sequence). The CDR3 reads CASSSFRDNTEAFF. CDR3 DNA: TGTGCCAGCAGTTCGTTCCGGGACAACACTGAAGCTTTCTTT.

The genes are TRBV9 and TRBJ2-5; 9 bases map to TRBD2. With V trimmed by 0 bases and J by 4 bases, 1 base remained unmatched. The CDR3 consists of 14 residues. Germline-derived CDR1 and CDR2 are SGDLS and YYNGEE. CDR3: CASSVAAGGETQYF. The CDR3 nucleotides are TGTGCCAGCAGCGTAGCAGCGGGAGGAGAGACCCAGTACTTC.

This clone has a single count. The chain is built from TRBV10-2 and TRBJ2-3; D may be TRBD1 (6 bases). The ends were cut back, 0 bases at V and 5 bases at J, with 15 bases in the middle. CDR1 WSHSY and CDR2 SAAADI come from the germline V gene. This CDR3 is built from 16 residues. In DNA form, the CDR3 reads TGCGCCAGCAGTGAGTCTCAGGGGTATTCAAAAGATACGCAGTATTTT. Its translation is CASSESQGYSKDTQYF.

The chain has TRBV9 and TRBJ1-2, with D possibly being TRBD1 (6 bases). CDR3 size: 15 residues. V lost 4 bases to trimming and J lost 4 bases, with 17 bases between them. Germline lookup yields CDR1 SGDLS and CDR2 YYNGEE. Here the CDR3 reads CASSPRDNNLYGYTF. The CDR3 DNA follows: TGTGCCAGCAGCCCGCGGGACAACAACCTCTATGGCTACACCTTC.

V gene TRBV6-5 combines with J gene TRBJ1-5; TRBD1 aligns across 8 bases. Trimming removed 5 bases from V and 7 bases from J; junction bases left unmatched: 7. CDR3 length equals 14 residues. The germline V gene encodes CDR1 MNHEY and CDR2 SVGAGI. CDR3 sequence reads: CASSTGQGSQPQHF. The DNA for the CDR3 is TGTGCCAGCAGTACCGGACAGGGCAGCCAGCCCCAGCATTTT.

A single count supports this clone. The chain has TRBV7-3 and TRBJ2-1, with 9 nucleotides matching TRBD1. CDR3 length equals 15 residues. The V and J ends lost 2 bases and 9 bases, in that order; junction bases with no gene match: 8. Germline assignment: CDR1 SGHTA and CDR2 FQGTGA. This CDR3 is CASSLVPGTGPEQFF. Written as DNA, the CDR3 is TGTGCCAGCAGCTTAGTACCCGGGACAGGGCCTGAGCAGTTCTTC.

V gene TRBV5-1 combines with J gene TRBJ2-2, with TRBD2 identical over 14 bases. The CDR3 runs 20 residues. After removal of 3 bases from V and 3 bases from J, the junction contained 13 bases not matched to a gene. CDR1 is SGHRS, CDR2 YFSETQ, per germline. This CDR3 reads CASSSWGTSGRNHYTGELFF. The DNA for the CDR3 is TGCGCCAGCAGCTCATGGGGGACTAGCGGGAGAAATCATTACACCGGGGAGCTGTTTTTT.

The chain is built from TRBV2 and TRBJ1-4, with D maybe TRBD1 (5 bases). CDR3 length: 14 amino acids. Germline V CDR1 and CDR2: SNHLY, FYNNEI. Trimming left V 2 bases short and J 8 bases short, with 12 bases between. The CDR3 nucleotides read TGTGCCAGCAGTGAATGGAGGGGCCTAGAAAAACTGTTTTTT. This codes for CASSEWRGLEKLFF.

This clone has only one observation. The chain links TRBV9 to TRBJ2-2; D uncertain. This CDR3 region has 13 residues. With 9 bases removed from V and 4 bases from J, the gap between germline ends came to 13 bases. In germline, CDR1 is SGDLS, CDR2 YYNGEE. This CDR3 reads CATSRYGTGELFF. In DNA form, the CDR3 reads TGTGCCACCAGTCGGTATGGCACCGGGGAGCTGTTTTTT.

The V and J genes are TRBV6-1 and TRBJ2-7; the D is unclear. Trimming removed 0 bases at V and 0 bases at J, with 6 bases between. Germline-derived CDR1 and CDR2 are MNHNS and SASEGT. The CDR3 spans 14 residues. The CDR3 here is CASSEAESSYEQYF. The CDR3 region has the DNA TGTGCCAGCAGTGAAGCGGAGAGCTCCTACGAGCAGTACTTC.

This chain uses TRBV7-2 with TRBJ2-2; the match to TRBD2 covers 7 bases. The germline V gene has CDR1 SGHTA and CDR2 FQGNSA. V shed 1 base, J shed 0 bases, and the junction held 2 bases outside the gene matches. This CDR3 is 16 amino acids long. CDR3 nucleotide sequence: TGTGCCAGCAGCTTAGTAGGACTAGCGAACACCGGGGAGCTGTTTTTT. Amino acids: CASSLVGLANTGELFF.

The CDR3 DNA sequence: TGTGCCACCAGCGGCCGGGGCGAAGGAAAGGGTTTCCACAATGAGCAGTTCTTC. Translation: CATSGRGEGKGFHNEQFF. V and J are TRBV15 and TRBJ2-1; perhaps D is TRBD1 or TRBD2 (5 bases each). V was pared by 5 bases and J by 5 bases, with 25 bases between. This CDR3 comprises 18 residues. Germline V gives CDR1 LNHNV, CDR2 YYDKDF (reference sequence).

The chain employs TRBV5-4 and TRBJ1-4; D gene ambiguous. CDR1 and CDR2 from the germline V gene are SGHNT and YYREEE (reference sequence). The CDR3 runs 17 residues. V lost 2 bases and J lost 0, with 14 bases in between. The CDR3 loop is CASSFSGQFATNEKLFF. The CDR3, as DNA: TGTGCCAGCAGCTTCAGCGGGCAGTTCGCAACTAATGAAAAACTGTTTTTT.

This chain links TRBV5-1 with TRBJ1-6; perhaps TRBD1 as D (6 bases). Germline V CDR1 and CDR2: SGHRS, YFSETQ. Between the trimmed V and J ends, which lost 0 bases and 14 bases, there was a span of 21 bases. The CDR3 is made up of 16 amino acids. The CDR3 loop is CASSLEIRGPRRTLHF. As DNA, the CDR3 is TGCGCCAGCAGCTTGGAGATCCGGGGGCCCCGGAGAACCCTCCACTTT.

CDR3 protein: CAAVEAGGYGYTF. The CDR3 nucleotides are TGTGCCGCCGTCGAGGCCGGTGGCTATGGCTACACCTTC. This chain connects TRBV28 to TRBJ1-2; D unclear. With 11 bases removed from V and 4 bases from J, the gap between germline ends came to 17 bases. Per germline, CDR1 MDHEN and CDR2 SYDVKM. The CDR3 is 13 amino acids.

This clone was recorded a few times. The chain uses TRBV28 and TRBJ2-7, with D possibly TRBD2 on 6 matching bases. Trimming removed 5 bases from V and 3 bases from J, with 23 bases in between. CDR3 size: 17 residues. The germline V gene has CDR1 MDHEN and CDR2 SYDVKM. This CDR3 reads CASSPGGVTLLFYEQYF. DNA for the CDR3: TGTGCCAGCAGTCCAGGCGGGGTCACACTCCTCTTCTACGAGCAGTACTTC.

This clone was recorded once. The chain joins TRBV2 to TRBJ2-4, with 8 bases that match TRBD1. Germline V gives CDR1 SNHLY, CDR2 FYNNEI. Trimming cost V 5 bases and J 3 bases; bases outside gene matches: 6. CDR3 length equals 15 residues. Here the CDR3 DNA reads TGTGCCAGCAGTAGGACAGGGTTGGGCAAAAACATTCAGTACTTC. It yields the protein CASSRTGLGKNIQYF.

This clone appeared a single time. V and J are TRBV4-1 and TRBJ2-6, with 9 positions matching TRBD1. Looked up from germline, CDR1 is MGHRA and CDR2 is YSYEKL. V shed 0 bases and J 0 bases; nucleotides not matched to a gene: 9. The CDR3 has 20 residues. The CDR3 reads CASSQDLRTGGISGANVLTF. CDR3 in DNA: TGCGCCAGCAGCCAAGATCTTAGAACAGGGGGCATCTCTGGGGCCAACGTCCTGACTTTC.

The V call is TRBV5-1, the J call TRBJ1-1, with TRBD1 as a possible D gene (5 bases). Germline loops: CDR1 SGHRS, CDR2 YFSETQ. V lost 3 bases to trimming and J lost 3 bases, with 15 bases between them. The CDR3 loop spans 15 amino acids. CDR3 DNA: TGCGCCAGCAGCTCTGACGGGGCTGCGGACACTGAAGCTTTCTTT. Protein sequence: CASSSDGAADTEAFF.